The source of this T cell receptor beta chain is a study of cytomegalovirus exposure and HLA in healthy donors. As to this clone: Its antigen is undetermined.

Study-wide results and caveats: V- and J-gene trimming of TCR beta was linked (in a later analysis) to a missense DCLRE1C variant.

CDR3 size: 15 residues. J was trimmed by 4 bases and V by 5 bases; bases with no gene match: 6. Germline V gene lookup returns CDR1 LNHDA and CDR2 SQIVND (reference sequence). The PCR ran on 60 Vbeta and 13 Jbeta primers. Repertoires were generated with immunoSEQ multiplex PCR, while TCRdb's copy carries only in-frame clones and drops some. Of roughly 92,000 clones in the sample, about 7.6% were seen once. The sequencing sample was made of PBMCs. This chain uses TRBV19 with TRBJ2-2, with 8 positions matching TRBD1. The clonotype originates from a man in his fifties or sixties in good health and CMV-seronegative. As DNA, the CDR3 is TGTGCCAGTAGTGTGACAGGGGTCGCCACCGGGGAGCTGTTTTTT. This translates into CASSVTGVATGELFF.